This T cell receptor beta chain comes out of a study of sequential checkpoint blockade in melanoma. The overall study: DNA from 91 pretreatment tumor samples underwent TCRβ immunosequencing.

Trimming cost V 8 bases and J 7 bases; bases outside gene matches: 10. This CDR3 contains 15 residues. Germline V gives CDR1 LNHDA, CDR2 SQIVND (reference sequence). Study-level results: PD-L1 staining and CD8+ counts, not mutational load, tracked tumor T-cell clonality.

Treatment specified: randomized to nivolumab then ipilimumab (arm A) or the reverse (arm B). None of the patients previously received DNA-damaging chemotherapy. Of note for this clone: Its specificity is unknown.

The method was immunoSEQ multiplex PCR; TCRdb's version includes in-frame clones alone and lacks a portion of them. The sample contains around 5,000 clones, around 28% of which appear only once. This TCR came from a human donor with melanoma. Source: tumor tissue (inferred from file names), taken from a patient given nivolumab and ipilimumab in sequence. This chain joins TRBV19 and TRBJ1-5, with TRBD1 matching 11 bases. The CDR3 coding sequence is TGTGCCAGTTCCCTCCCGGGACAGGGGGTCCAGCCCCAGCATTTT. Amino acid sequence: CASSLPGQGVQPQHF.